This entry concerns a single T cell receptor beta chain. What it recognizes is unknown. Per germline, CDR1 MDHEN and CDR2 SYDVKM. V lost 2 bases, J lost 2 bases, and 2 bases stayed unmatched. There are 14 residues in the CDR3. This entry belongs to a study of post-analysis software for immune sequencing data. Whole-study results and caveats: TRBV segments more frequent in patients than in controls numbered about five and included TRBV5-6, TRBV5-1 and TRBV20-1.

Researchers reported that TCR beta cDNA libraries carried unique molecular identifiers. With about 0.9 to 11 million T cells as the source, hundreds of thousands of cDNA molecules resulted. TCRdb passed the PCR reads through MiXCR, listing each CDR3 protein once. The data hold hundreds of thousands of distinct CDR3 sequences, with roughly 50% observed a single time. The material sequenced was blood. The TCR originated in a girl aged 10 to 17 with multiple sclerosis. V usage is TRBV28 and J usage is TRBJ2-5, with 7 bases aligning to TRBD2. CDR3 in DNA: TGTGCCAGCAGTTTACTAGCGGCGCAAGAGACCCAGTACTTC. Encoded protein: CASSLLAAQETQYF.